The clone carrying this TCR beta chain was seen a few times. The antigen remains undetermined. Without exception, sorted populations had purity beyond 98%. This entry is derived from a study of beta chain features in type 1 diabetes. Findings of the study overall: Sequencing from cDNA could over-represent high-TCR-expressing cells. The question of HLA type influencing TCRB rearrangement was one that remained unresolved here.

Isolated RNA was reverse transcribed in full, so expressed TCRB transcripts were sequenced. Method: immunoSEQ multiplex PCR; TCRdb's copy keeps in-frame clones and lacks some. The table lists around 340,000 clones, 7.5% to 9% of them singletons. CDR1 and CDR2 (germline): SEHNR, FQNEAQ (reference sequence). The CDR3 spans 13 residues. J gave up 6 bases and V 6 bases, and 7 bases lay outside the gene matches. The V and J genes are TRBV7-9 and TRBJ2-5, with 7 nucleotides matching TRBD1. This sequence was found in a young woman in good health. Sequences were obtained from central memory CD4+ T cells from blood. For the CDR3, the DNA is TGTGCCAGCAGTCGCGCAGGGGGACAGACCCAGTACTTC. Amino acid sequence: CASSRAGGQTQYF.